This TCR beta chain is from a study of blood T cell repertoires in COVID-19. Background on the study: Specimens from acute and convalescent COVID-19 originated in the United States, Italy and Spain. Sources were T cells, B-cell-depleted T cells, or PBMCs; the material itself was cDNA or gDNA.

Per the study methods: Reference gene primer amplification gave nucleated cell count estimates. Generated by immunoSEQ multiplex PCR, the TCRdb table keeps only in-frame clones and is missing some. V, J and clone size are taken as reported in that table, and D and trimming were inferred from the DNA itself. The sample lists 300,000 to 400,000 clones, 87% occurring once. CDR3 length equals 15 residues. The V and J ends lost 3 bases and 7 bases respectively, with 16 bases between them. The germline V gene has CDR1 SGHDT and CDR2 YYEEEE. It was during active infection that Seattle patients were enrolled and then longitudinally followed.

The origin of this receptor is a man aged 25-45 years with COVID-19, enrolled during active disease. Sequenced input: peripheral blood. The J gene is TRBJ1-4, the V gene TRBV5-6; no definite D call. In DNA, the CDR3 is TGTGCCAGCAGCTCCCTCGCGAAGGGAGTTGAAAAACTGTTTTTT. Residues: CASSSLAKGVEKLFF.